These T cell receptor beta chains were read from a single sample in a study of cytotoxic CD8 clonotypes in ibrutinib-treated CLL. Assay: immunoSEQ multiplex PCR; the TCRdb copy retains only in-frame clones and omits some. The data show about 84,000 clones, about 86% seen once. The specimen was PBMCs, collected before ibrutinib treatment. The receptor source for this set is a human donor with chronic lymphocytic leukemia. The CDR3 runs from the conserved cysteine through the conserved F or W. Fields, in order: J gene, V gene, D gene, clone size, CDR3 protein, CDR3 DNA. A D gene is named only where the DNA matches it firmly. Rows may omit the clone size; those that give it use once, few, many or a size class.

j_call: TRBJ1-1
v_call: TRBV19
d_call: -
clone_size: -
cdr3_aa: CASSTPRKGERNTEAFF
cdr3_nt: TGTGCCAGTAGTACCCCCCGAAAGGGGGAGAGGAACACTGAAGCTTTCTTT

j_call: TRBJ2-3
v_call: TRBV7-2
d_call: TRBD2
clone_size: once
cdr3_aa: CASSLVLVAGTTDTQYF
cdr3_nt: TGTGCCAGCAGCTTAGTGCTAGTAGCGGGAACCACAGATACGCAGTATTTT

j_call: TRBJ1-5
v_call: TRBV6-1
d_call: -
clone_size: once
cdr3_aa: CASSHSIQPQHF
cdr3_nt: TGTGCCAGCAGCCATTCGATTCAGCCCCAGCATTTT

j_call: TRBJ2-2
v_call: TRBV5-1
d_call: -
clone_size: -
cdr3_aa: CASSSQGRNGELFF
cdr3_nt: TGCGCCAGCAGCTCACAGGGGAGGAACGGGGAGCTGTTTTTT

j_call: TRBJ1-1
v_call: TRBV7-2
d_call: -
clone_size: once
cdr3_aa: CASSFGGNTEAFF
cdr3_nt: TGTGCCAGCAGCTTCGGGGGGAACACTGAAGCTTTCTTT

j_call: TRBJ1-5
v_call: TRBV4-2
d_call: -
clone_size: -
cdr3_aa: CASSPRTDSNQPQHF
cdr3_nt: TGTGCCAGCAGCCCACGGACAGATAGCAATCAGCCCCAGCATTTT

j_call: TRBJ2-5
v_call: TRBV9
d_call: TRBD2
clone_size: few
cdr3_aa: CASSDHRGTSFNGDQETQYF
cdr3_nt: TGTGCCAGCAGCGACCACCGTGGGACTAGCTTTAATGGGGACCAAGAGACCCAGTACTTC

j_call: TRBJ2-7
v_call: TRBV18
d_call: TRBD1
clone_size: -
cdr3_aa: CASSPRDRVTGSGAYEQYF
cdr3_nt: TGTGCCAGCTCCCCACGGGACAGGGTAACAGGGTCGGGGGCCTACGAGCAGTACTTC

j_call: TRBJ2-2
v_call: TRBV20-1
d_call: -
clone_size: -
cdr3_aa: CSARDNGELFF
cdr3_nt: TGCAGTGCTAGAGATAACGGGGAGCTGTTTTTT

j_call: TRBJ2-5
v_call: TRBV2
d_call: TRBD1
clone_size: -
cdr3_aa: CASRVDRKETQYF
cdr3_nt: TGTGCCAGCAGAGTGGACAGGAAGGAGACCCAGTACTTC

j_call: TRBJ1-2
v_call: TRBV4-2
d_call: TRBD1
clone_size: -
cdr3_aa: CASSQAQGADYGYTF
cdr3_nt: TGTGCCAGCAGCCAAGCGCAGGGGGCAGACTATGGCTACACCTTC

j_call: TRBJ1-3
v_call: TRBV7-3
d_call: -
clone_size: -
cdr3_aa: CASSQAVGNTIYF
cdr3_nt: TGTGCCAGCAGCCAAGCGGTTGGAAACACCATATATTTT

j_call: TRBJ2-2
v_call: TRBV5-6
d_call: TRBD2
clone_size: -
cdr3_aa: CASSWEGLAHIPGELFF
cdr3_nt: TGTGCCAGCAGCTGGGAGGGACTAGCTCATATTCCCGGGGAGCTGTTTTTT

j_call: TRBJ1-3
v_call: TRBV30
d_call: -
clone_size: -
cdr3_aa: CASHGQSGNTIYF
cdr3_nt: TGTGCCTCCCACGGGCAGTCTGGAAACACCATATATTTT

j_call: TRBJ1-3
v_call: TRBV7-2
d_call: -
clone_size: once
cdr3_aa: CASSSAAGAGNTIYF
cdr3_nt: TGTGCCAGCAGCTCCGCCGCAGGGGCTGGAAACACCATATATTTT

j_call: TRBJ2-2
v_call: TRBV9
d_call: TRBD2
clone_size: once
cdr3_aa: CASSVVLAGEDTGELFF
cdr3_nt: TGTGCCAGCAGCGTAGTCTTAGCGGGAGAGGACACCGGGGAGCTGTTTTTT

j_call: TRBJ2-1
v_call: TRBV2
d_call: -
clone_size: -
cdr3_aa: CASSEGTGVYNEQFF
cdr3_nt: TGTGCCAGCAGTGAAGGAACGGGCGTTTACAATGAGCAGTTCTTC

j_call: TRBJ2-3
v_call: TRBV2
d_call: -
clone_size: -
cdr3_aa: CATGLVEDTQYF
cdr3_nt: TGTGCCACCGGACTGGTCGAAGATACGCAGTATTTT

j_call: TRBJ1-1
v_call: TRBV30
d_call: -
clone_size: -
cdr3_aa: CAWSVQRNTEAFF
cdr3_nt: TGTGCCTGGAGTGTACAGCGGAACACTGAAGCTTTCTTT

j_call: TRBJ2-7
v_call: TRBV6-5
d_call: -
clone_size: -
cdr3_aa: CASSYIPGRGWYEQYF
cdr3_nt: TGTGCCAGCAGTTATATCCCCGGCCGGGGGTGGTACGAGCAGTACTTC

j_call: TRBJ1-1
v_call: TRBV7-9
d_call: TRBD1
clone_size: -
cdr3_aa: CASSPQGGMNTEAFF
cdr3_nt: TGTGCCAGCAGCCCTCAGGGGGGCATGAACACTGAAGCTTTCTTT

j_call: TRBJ2-1
v_call: TRBV19
d_call: TRBD2
clone_size: -
cdr3_aa: CASSPSGSEQFF
cdr3_nt: TGTGCCAGTAGTCCTAGCGGGAGTGAGCAGTTCTTC

j_call: TRBJ2-1
v_call: TRBV10-3
d_call: -
clone_size: -
cdr3_aa: CAISVGNEQFF
cdr3_nt: TGTGCCATCAGTGTAGGGAATGAGCAGTTCTTC

j_call: TRBJ2-1
v_call: TRBV6-5
d_call: TRBD1
clone_size: -
cdr3_aa: CASSYSPGTGGNEQFF
cdr3_nt: TGTGCCAGCAGTTACTCCCCCGGGACAGGGGGCAATGAGCAGTTCTTC

j_call: TRBJ1-4
v_call: TRBV29-1
d_call: -
clone_size: -
cdr3_aa: CSVLRGTNEKLFF
cdr3_nt: TGCAGCGTCCTAAGGGGAACTAATGAAAAACTGTTTTTT

j_call: TRBJ1-2
v_call: TRBV6-5
d_call: TRBD1
clone_size: -
cdr3_aa: CASSYQGGNGYTF
cdr3_nt: TGTGCCAGCAGTTACCAGGGGGGAAATGGCTACACCTTC

j_call: TRBJ2-7
v_call: TRBV25-1
d_call: TRBD1
clone_size: -
cdr3_aa: CASSGGRDRPTYEQYF
cdr3_nt: TGTGCCAGCAGTGGGGGCCGGGACAGACCAACCTACGAGCAGTACTTC

j_call: TRBJ2-2
v_call: TRBV10-1
d_call: -
clone_size: -
cdr3_aa: CASGHRGGPGELFF
cdr3_nt: TGCGCCAGCGGTCATCGGGGTGGTCCCGGGGAGCTGTTTTTT

j_call: TRBJ2-2
v_call: TRBV6-4
d_call: TRBD1
clone_size: -
cdr3_aa: CASRDRANTGELFF
cdr3_nt: TGTGCCAGCCGAGACAGGGCGAACACCGGGGAGCTGTTTTTT

j_call: TRBJ2-2
v_call: TRBV6-6
d_call: -
clone_size: -
cdr3_aa: CASRDRNTGELFF
cdr3_nt: TGTGCCAGCAGGGACAGGAACACCGGGGAGCTGTTTTTT

j_call: TRBJ2-1
v_call: TRBV7-3
d_call: TRBD2
clone_size: -
cdr3_aa: CASSSPTRAGGFSEEQFF
cdr3_nt: TGTGCCAGCAGCTCACCCACCCGGGCGGGAGGGTTCTCGGAAGAGCAGTTCTTC

j_call: TRBJ2-7
v_call: TRBV5-1
d_call: TRBD2
clone_size: -
cdr3_aa: CASSLRTSYEQYF
cdr3_nt: TGCGCCAGCAGCTTGAGGACTAGTTACGAGCAGTACTTC

j_call: TRBJ2-7
v_call: TRBV7-2
d_call: TRBD2
clone_size: -
cdr3_aa: CASSLAASGSSATYEQYF
cdr3_nt: TGTGCCAGCAGCTTAGCGGCTAGCGGGAGTTCCGCCACCTACGAGCAGTACTTC

j_call: TRBJ2-1
v_call: TRBV5-1
d_call: -
clone_size: -
cdr3_aa: CASSPGPDTLTRYNEQFF
cdr3_nt: TGCGCCAGCAGCCCCGGACCCGACACCTTGACCCGATACAATGAGCAGTTCTTC

j_call: TRBJ2-7
v_call: TRBV5-4
d_call: TRBD1
clone_size: -
cdr3_aa: CASSPGQGASYEQYF
cdr3_nt: TGTGCCAGCAGCCCTGGACAGGGGGCTTCCTACGAGCAGTACTTC

j_call: TRBJ1-5
v_call: TRBV28
d_call: -
clone_size: -
cdr3_aa: CASSPGPRLPPQHF
cdr3_nt: TGTGCCAGCAGTCCAGGACCTCGCCTCCCGCCCCAGCATTTT

j_call: TRBJ2-5
v_call: TRBV28
d_call: TRBD1
clone_size: -
cdr3_aa: CASSLHSDRVQETQYF
cdr3_nt: TGTGCCAGCAGTTTACATTCCGACAGGGTACAAGAGACCCAGTACTTC

j_call: TRBJ1-1
v_call: TRBV6-5
d_call: -
clone_size: -
cdr3_aa: CASSYSSYTEAFF
cdr3_nt: TGTGCCAGCAGTTACTCGTCTTACACTGAAGCTTTCTTT

j_call: TRBJ1-1
v_call: TRBV6-5
d_call: -
clone_size: -
cdr3_aa: CASSYSGSMNTEAFF
cdr3_nt: TGTGCCAGCAGTTACTCAGGCAGTATGAACACTGAAGCTTTCTTT

j_call: TRBJ2-7
v_call: TRBV4-1
d_call: TRBD1
clone_size: -
cdr3_aa: CASSQVYRTGYEQYF
cdr3_nt: TGCGCCAGCAGCCAAGTATATAGGACAGGCTACGAGCAGTACTTC

j_call: TRBJ2-7
v_call: TRBV7-3
d_call: -
clone_size: -
cdr3_aa: CASSLTVAGGSSYEQYF
cdr3_nt: TGTGCCAGCAGCTTAACGGTGGCAGGGGGGAGCTCCTACGAGCAGTACTTC

j_call: TRBJ2-5
v_call: TRBV10-3
d_call: -
clone_size: -
cdr3_aa: CAISTGFGKGETQYF
cdr3_nt: TGTGCCATCAGTACCGGATTCGGAAAAGGAGAGACCCAGTACTTC

j_call: TRBJ1-1
v_call: TRBV5-1
d_call: -
clone_size: -
cdr3_aa: CASTVGEALMNTEAFF
cdr3_nt: TGCGCCAGCACCGTGGGGGAGGCCCTCATGAACACTGAAGCTTTCTTT

j_call: TRBJ2-2
v_call: TRBV28
d_call: -
clone_size: -
cdr3_aa: CASSFILRRGGELFF
cdr3_nt: TGTGCCAGCAGTTTTATACTGCGGAGGGGCGGGGAGCTGTTTTTT

j_call: TRBJ2-6
v_call: TRBV7-8
d_call: -
clone_size: few
cdr3_aa: CASSFRAKISGANVLTF
cdr3_nt: TGTGCCAGCAGCTTTCGGGCCAAAATCTCTGGGGCCAACGTCCTGACTTTC